The present entry profiles one T cell receptor (beta chain) with its context. The data originate from a study of control samples from healthy donors and cancer patients. This CDR3 region has 15 residues. Germline V gene data show CDR1 as SEHNR and CDR2 as FQNEAQ (reference sequence). Deletions cut 4 bases from V and 6 bases from J, with 16 bases between. Sequencing was performed with immunoSEQ multiplex PCR; in TCRdb, only in-frame clones are kept and a portion is missing. The sample shows 150,000 or so clones, around nine tenths of them seen only once. Sequencing was performed on blood. The TCR sequence derives from a young man in good health. V is TRBV7-9 and J is TRBJ2-1; D may correspond to TRBD1 or TRBD2 (7 bases each). The CDR3 coding sequence is TGTGCCAGCAGCTATAGCCAGGGGGGGTTCAATGAGCAGTTCTTC. As protein: CASSYSQGGFNEQFF.